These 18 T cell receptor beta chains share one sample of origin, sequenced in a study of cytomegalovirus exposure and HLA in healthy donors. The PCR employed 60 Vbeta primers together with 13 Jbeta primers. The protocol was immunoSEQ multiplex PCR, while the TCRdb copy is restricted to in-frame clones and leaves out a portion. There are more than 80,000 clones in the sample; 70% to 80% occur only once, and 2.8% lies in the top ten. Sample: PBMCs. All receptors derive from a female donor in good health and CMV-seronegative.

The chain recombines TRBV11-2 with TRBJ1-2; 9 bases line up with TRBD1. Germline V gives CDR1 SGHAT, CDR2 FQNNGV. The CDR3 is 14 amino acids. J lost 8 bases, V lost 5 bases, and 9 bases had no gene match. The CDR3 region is CASSLGTGKGGYTF. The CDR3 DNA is TGTGCCAGCAGCCTAGGGACAGGGAAAGGCGGCTACACCTTC. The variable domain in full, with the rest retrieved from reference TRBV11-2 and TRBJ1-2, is EAGVAQSPRYKIIEKRQSVAFWCNPISGHATLYWYQQILGQGPKLLIQFQNNGVVDDSQLPKDRFSAERLKGVDSTLKIQPAKLEDSAVYLCASSLGTGKGGYTFGSGTRLTVV.

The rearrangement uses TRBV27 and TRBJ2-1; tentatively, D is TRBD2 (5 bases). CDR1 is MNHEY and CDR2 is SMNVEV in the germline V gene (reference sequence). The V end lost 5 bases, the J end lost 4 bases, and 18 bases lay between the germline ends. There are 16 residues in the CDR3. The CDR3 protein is CASSASPYGDYNEQFF. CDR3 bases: TGTGCCAGCAGTGCCTCCCCCTACGGGGATTACAATGAGCAGTTCTTC.

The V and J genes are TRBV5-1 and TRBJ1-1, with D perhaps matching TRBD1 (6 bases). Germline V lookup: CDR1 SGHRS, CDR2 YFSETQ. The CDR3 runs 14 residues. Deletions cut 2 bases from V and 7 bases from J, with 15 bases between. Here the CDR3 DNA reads TGCGCCAGCAGCTTAACAGGGATAGGGGGTGAAGCTTTCTTT. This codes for CASSLTGIGGEAFF.

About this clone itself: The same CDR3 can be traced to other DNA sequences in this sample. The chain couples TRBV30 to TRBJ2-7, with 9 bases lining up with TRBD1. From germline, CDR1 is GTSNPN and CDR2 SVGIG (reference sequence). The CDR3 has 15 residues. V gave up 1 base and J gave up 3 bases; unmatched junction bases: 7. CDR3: CAWSGSGQGLYEQYF. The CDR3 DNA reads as TGTGCCTGGAGTGGCTCGGGACAGGGACTCTACGAGCAGTACTTC.

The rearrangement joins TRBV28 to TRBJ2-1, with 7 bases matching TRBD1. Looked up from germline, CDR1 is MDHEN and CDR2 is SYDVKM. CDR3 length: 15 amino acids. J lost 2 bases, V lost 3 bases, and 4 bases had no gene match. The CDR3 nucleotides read TGTGCCAGCAGTTTGAGGGGGCTCCCCTACAATGAGCAGTTCTTC. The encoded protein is CASSLRGLPYNEQFF. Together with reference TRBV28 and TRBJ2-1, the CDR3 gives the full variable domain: DVKVTQSSRYLVKRTGEKVFLECVQDMDHENMFWYRQDPGLGLRLIYFSYDVKMKEKGDIPEGYSVSREKKERFSLILESASTNQTSMYLCASSLRGLPYNEQFFGPGTRLTVL.

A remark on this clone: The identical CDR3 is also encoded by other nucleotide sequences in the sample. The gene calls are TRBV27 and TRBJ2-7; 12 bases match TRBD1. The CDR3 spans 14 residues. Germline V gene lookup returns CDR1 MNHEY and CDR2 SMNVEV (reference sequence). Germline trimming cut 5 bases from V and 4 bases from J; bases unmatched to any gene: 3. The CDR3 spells CASSPGQGAYEQYF. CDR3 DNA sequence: TGTGCCAGCAGTCCGGGACAGGGGGCTTACGAGCAGTACTTC.

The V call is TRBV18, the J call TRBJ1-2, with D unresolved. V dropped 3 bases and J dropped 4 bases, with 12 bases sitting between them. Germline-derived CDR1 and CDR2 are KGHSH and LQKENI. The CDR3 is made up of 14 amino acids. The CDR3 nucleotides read TGTGCCAGCTCACCTGGTGGGCAGAGCTATGGCTACACCTTC. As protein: CASSPGGQSYGYTF.

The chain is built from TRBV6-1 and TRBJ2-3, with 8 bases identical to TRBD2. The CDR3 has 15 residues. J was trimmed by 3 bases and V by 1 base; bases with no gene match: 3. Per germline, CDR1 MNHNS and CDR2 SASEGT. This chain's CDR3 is CASSEVGRGTDTQYF. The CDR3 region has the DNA TGTGCCAGCAGTGAAGTCGGGAGGGGGACAGATACGCAGTATTTT.

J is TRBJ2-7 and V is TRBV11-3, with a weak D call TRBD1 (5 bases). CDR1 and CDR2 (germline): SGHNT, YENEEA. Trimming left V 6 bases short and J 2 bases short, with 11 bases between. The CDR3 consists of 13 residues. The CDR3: CASSSGHPYEQYF. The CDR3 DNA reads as TGTGCCAGCAGTTCCGGACACCCCTACGAGCAGTACTTC. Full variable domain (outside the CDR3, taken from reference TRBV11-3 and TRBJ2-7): EAGVVQSPRYKIIEKKQPVAFWCNPISGHNTLYWYLQNLGQGPELLIRYENEEAVDDSQLPKDRFSAERLKGVDSTLKIQPAELGDSAVYLCASSSGHPYEQYFGPGTRLTVT.

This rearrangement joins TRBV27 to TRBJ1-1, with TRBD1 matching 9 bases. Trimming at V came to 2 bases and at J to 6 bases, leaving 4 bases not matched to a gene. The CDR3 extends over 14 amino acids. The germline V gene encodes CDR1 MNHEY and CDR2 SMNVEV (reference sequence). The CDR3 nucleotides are TGTGCCAGCAGTTTAAACAGGGGGCTAGCTGAAGCTTTCTTT. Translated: CASSLNRGLAEAFF.

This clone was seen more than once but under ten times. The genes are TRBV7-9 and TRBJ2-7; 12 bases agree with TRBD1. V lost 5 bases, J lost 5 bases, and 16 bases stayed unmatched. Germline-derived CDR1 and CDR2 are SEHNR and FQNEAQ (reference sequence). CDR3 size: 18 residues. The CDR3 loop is CASSRRDRGRSLKDEQYF. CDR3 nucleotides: TGTGCCAGCAGCAGAAGGGACAGGGGGCGATCTCTTAAAGACGAGCAGTACTTC.

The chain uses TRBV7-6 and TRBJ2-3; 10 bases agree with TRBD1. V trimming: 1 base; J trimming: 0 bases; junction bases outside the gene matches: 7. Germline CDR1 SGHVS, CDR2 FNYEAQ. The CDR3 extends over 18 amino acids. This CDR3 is CASSLGTGGFLSTDTQYF. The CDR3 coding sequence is TGTGCCAGCAGCTTAGGGACAGGGGGGTTCCTAAGCACAGATACGCAGTATTTT.

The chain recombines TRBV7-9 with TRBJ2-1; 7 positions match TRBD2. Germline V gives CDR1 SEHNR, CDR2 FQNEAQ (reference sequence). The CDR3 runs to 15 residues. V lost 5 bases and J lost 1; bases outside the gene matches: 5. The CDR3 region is CASSLPSGSYNEQFF. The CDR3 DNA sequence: TGTGCCAGCAGCCTCCCTAGCGGTTCCTACAATGAGCAGTTCTTC.

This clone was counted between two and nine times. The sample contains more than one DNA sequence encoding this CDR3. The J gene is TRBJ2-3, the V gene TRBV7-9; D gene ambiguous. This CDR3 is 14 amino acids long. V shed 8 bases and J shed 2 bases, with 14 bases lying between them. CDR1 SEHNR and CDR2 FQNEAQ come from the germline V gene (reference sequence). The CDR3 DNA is TGTGCCAGCGTCTCCCGAGCCTCCACAGATACGCAGTATTTT. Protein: CASVSRASTDTQYF.

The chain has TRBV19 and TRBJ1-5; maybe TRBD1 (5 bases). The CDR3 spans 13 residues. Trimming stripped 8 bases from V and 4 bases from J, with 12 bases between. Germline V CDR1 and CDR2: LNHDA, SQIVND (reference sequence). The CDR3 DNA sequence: TGTGCCAGTGGACAACGACCGAATCAGCCCCAGCATTTT. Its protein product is CASGQRPNQPQHF. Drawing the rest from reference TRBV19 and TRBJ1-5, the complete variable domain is DGGITQSPKYLFRKEGQNVTLSCEQNLNHDAMYWYRQDPGQGLRLIYYSQIVNDFQKGDIAEGYSVSREKKESFPLTVTSAQKNPTAFYLCASGQRPNQPQHFGDGTRLSIL.

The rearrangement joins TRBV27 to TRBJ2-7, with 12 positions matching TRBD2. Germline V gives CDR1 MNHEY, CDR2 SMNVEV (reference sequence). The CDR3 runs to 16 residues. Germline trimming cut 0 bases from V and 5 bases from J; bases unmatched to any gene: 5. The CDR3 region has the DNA TGTGCCAGCAGTTTATCCCGAGGACTAGCGGGACACGAGCAGTACTTC. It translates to CASSLSRGLAGHEQYF.

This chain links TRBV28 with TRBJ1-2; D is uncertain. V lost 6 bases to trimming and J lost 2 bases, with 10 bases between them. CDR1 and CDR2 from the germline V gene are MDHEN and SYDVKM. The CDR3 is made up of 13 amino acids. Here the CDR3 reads CASSLARNYGYTF. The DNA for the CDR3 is TGTGCCAGCAGCCTAGCCAGGAACTATGGCTACACCTTC.

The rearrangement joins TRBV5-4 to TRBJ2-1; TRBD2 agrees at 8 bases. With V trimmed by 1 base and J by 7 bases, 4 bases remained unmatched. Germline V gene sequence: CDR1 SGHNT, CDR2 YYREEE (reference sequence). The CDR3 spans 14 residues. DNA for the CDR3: TGTGCCAGCAGCTTGCATGGACTAGCAAATGAGCAGTTCTTC. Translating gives CASSLHGLANEQFF.